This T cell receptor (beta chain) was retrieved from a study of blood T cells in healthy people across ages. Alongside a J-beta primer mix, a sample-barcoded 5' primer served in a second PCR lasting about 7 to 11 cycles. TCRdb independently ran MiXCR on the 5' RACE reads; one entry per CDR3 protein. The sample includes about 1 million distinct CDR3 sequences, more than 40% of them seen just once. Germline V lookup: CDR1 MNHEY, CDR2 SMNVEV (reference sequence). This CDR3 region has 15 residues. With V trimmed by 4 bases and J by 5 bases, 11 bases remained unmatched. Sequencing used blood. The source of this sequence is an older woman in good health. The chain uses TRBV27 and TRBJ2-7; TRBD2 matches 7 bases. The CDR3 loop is CASSSFGGSLDEQYF. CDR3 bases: TGTGCCAGCAGTTCGTTCGGCGGGAGTCTGGACGAGCAGTACTTC.